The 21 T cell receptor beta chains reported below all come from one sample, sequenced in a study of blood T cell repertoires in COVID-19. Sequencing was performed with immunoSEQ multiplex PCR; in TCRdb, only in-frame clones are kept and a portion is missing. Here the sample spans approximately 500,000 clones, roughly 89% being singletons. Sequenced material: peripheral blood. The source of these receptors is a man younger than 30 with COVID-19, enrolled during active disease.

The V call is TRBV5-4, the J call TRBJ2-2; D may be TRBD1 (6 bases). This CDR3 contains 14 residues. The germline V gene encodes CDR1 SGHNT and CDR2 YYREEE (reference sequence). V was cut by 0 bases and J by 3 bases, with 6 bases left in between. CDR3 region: CASSLDRDTGELFF. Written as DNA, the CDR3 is TGTGCCAGCAGCTTGGACAGGGACACCGGGGAGCTGTTTTTT.

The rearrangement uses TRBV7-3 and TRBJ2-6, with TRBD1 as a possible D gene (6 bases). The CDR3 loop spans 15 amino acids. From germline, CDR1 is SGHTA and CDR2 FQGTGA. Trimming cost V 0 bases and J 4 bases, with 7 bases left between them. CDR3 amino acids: CASSLTGTGANVLTF. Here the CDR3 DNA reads TGTGCCAGCAGCTTAACCGGGACAGGGGCCAACGTCCTGACTTTC.

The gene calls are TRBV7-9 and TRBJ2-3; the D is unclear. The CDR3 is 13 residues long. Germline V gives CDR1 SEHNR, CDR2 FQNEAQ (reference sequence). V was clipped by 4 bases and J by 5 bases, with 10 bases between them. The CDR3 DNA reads TGTGCCAGCAGCTACACGACTGGAGATACGCAGTATTTT. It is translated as CASSYTTGDTQYF.

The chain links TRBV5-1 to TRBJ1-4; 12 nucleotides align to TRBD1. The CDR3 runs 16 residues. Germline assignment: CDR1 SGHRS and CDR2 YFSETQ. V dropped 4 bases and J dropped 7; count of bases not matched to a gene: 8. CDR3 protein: CASSPGTGGFSEKLFF. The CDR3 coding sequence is TGCGCCAGCAGCCCTGGGACAGGGGGCTTTAGTGAAAAACTGTTTTTT.

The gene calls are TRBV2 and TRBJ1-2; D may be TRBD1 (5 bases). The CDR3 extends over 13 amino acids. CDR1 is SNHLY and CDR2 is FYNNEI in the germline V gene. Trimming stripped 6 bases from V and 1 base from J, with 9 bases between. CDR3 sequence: CASSLDSNYGYTF. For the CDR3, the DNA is TGTGCCAGCAGCCTAGACAGTAACTATGGCTACACCTTC.

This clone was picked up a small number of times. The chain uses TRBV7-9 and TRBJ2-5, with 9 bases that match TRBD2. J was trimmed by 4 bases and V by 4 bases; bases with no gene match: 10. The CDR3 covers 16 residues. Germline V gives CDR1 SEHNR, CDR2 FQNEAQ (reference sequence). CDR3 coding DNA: TGTGCCAGCAGCTATTTTCTAGCGGGAAGGCTAGAGACCCAGTACTTC. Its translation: CASSYFLAGRLETQYF.

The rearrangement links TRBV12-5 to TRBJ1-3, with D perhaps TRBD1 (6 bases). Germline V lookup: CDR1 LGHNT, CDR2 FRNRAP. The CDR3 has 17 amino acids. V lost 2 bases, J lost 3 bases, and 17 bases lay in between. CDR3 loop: CASGLNRERGSGNTIYF. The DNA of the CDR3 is TGTGCTAGTGGTTTGAACAGGGAACGGGGAAGTGGAAACACCATATATTTT.

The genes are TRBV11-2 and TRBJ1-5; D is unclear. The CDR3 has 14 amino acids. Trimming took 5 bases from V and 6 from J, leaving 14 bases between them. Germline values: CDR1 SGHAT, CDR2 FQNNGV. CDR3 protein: CASSNGVLGQPQHF. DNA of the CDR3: TGTGCCAGCAGCAACGGGGTTTTGGGTCAGCCCCAGCATTTT.

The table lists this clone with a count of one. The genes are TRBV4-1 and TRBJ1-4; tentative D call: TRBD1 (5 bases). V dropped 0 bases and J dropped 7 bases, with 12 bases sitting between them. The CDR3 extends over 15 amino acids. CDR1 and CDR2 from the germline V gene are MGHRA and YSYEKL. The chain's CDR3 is CASSQDRGMGEKLFF. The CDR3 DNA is TGCGCCAGCAGCCAAGATCGGGGGATGGGTGAAAAACTGTTTTTT.

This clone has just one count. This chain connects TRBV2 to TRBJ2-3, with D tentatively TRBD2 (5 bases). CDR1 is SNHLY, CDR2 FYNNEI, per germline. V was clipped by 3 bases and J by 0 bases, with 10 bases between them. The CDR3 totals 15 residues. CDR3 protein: CASSERDGSTDTQYF. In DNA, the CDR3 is TGTGCCAGCAGTGAGAGGGATGGGAGCACAGATACGCAGTATTTT.

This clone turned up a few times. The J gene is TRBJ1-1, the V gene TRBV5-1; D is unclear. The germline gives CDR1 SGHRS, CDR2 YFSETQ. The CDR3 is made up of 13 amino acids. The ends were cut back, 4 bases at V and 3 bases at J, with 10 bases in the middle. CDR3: CASSPTTDTEAFF. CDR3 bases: TGCGCCAGCAGCCCCACTACGGACACTGAAGCTTTCTTT.

CDR3 residues: CASSRAVLETQYF. CDR3 nucleotide sequence: TGTGCCAGCAGTCGAGCTGTGTTAGAGACCCAGTACTTC. The chain combines TRBV2 with TRBJ2-5; D is unresolved. Trimming removed 5 bases at V and 4 bases at J, with 11 bases between. The CDR3 covers 13 residues. In germline, CDR1 is SNHLY, CDR2 FYNNEI.

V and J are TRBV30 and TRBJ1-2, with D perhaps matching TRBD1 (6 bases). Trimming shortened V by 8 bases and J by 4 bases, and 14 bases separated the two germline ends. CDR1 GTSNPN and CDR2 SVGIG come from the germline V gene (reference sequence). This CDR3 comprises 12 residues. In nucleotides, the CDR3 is TGTGCCAACACTGGGGGCACCTATGGCTACACCTTC. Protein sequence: CANTGGTYGYTF.

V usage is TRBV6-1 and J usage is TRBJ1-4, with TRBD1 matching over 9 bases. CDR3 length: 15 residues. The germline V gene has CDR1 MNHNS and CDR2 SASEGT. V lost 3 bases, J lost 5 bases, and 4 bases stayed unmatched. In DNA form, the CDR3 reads TGTGCCAGCAGTGACATTGGGACAGGGAATGAAAAACTGTTTTTT. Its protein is CASSDIGTGNEKLFF.

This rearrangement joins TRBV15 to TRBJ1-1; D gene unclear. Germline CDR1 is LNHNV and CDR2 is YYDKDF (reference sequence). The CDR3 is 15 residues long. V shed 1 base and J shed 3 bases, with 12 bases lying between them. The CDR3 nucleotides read TGTGCCACCAGCAGAGGGGGTGGAGGACACACTGAAGCTTTCTTT. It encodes CATSRGGGGHTEAFF.

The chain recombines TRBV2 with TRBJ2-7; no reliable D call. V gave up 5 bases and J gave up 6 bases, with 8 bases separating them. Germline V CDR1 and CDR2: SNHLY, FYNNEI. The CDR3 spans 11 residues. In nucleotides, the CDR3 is TGTGCCAGCAGTCCCTACGGCGAGCAGTACTTC. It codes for CASSPYGEQYF.

The DNA of the CDR3 is TGTGCCAGCAGTTTCCCTCTCGGACCCCTCCACTTT. Encoded protein: CASSFPLGPLHF. V gene TRBV27 combines with J gene TRBJ1-6; D is uncertain. The germline gives CDR1 MNHEY, CDR2 SMNVEV (reference sequence). This CDR3 contains 12 residues. V lost 3 bases, J lost 12 bases, and 9 bases lay in between.

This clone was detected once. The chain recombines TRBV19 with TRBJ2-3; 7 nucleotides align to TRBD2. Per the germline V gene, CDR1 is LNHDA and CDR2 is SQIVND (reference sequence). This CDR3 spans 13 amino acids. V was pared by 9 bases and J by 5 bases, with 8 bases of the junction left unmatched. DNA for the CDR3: TGTGCCAGCGGGGAGGGAGCTGTAGATACGCAGTATTTT. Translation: CASGEGAVDTQYF.

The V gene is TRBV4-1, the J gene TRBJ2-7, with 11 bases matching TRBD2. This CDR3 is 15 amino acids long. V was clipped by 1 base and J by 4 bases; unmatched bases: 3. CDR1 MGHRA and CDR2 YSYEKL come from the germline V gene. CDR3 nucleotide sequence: TGCGCCAGCAGCCAAGTAACTAGCGGGGGTTACGAGCAGTACTTC. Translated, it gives CASSQVTSGGYEQYF.

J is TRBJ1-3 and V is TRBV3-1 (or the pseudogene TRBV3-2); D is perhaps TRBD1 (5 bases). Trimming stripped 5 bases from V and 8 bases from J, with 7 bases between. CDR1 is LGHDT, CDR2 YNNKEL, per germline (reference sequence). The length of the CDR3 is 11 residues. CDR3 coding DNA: TGTGCCAGCAGCTTAGGGGACACCATATATTTT. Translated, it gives CASSLGDTIYF.

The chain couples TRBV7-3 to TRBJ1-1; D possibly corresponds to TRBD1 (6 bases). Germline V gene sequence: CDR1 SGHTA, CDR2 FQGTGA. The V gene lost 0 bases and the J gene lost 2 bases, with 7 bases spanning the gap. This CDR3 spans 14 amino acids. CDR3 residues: CASSLTGGNTEAFF. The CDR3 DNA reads TGTGCCAGCAGCTTAACAGGGGGAAACACTGAAGCTTTCTTT.